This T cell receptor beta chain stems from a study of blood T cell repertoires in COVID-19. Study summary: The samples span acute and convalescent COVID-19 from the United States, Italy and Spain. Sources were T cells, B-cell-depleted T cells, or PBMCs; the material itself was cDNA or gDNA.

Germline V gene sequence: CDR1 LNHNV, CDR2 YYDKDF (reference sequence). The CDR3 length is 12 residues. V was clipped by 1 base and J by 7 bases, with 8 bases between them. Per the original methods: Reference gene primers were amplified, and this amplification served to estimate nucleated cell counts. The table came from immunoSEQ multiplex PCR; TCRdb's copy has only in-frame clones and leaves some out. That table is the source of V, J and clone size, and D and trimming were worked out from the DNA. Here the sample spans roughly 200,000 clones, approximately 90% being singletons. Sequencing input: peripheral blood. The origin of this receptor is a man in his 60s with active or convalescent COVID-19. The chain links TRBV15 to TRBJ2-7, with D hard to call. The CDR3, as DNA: TGTGCCACCAGCAGAGCGGCCGGGGAGCAGTACTTC. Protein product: CATSRAAGEQYF.